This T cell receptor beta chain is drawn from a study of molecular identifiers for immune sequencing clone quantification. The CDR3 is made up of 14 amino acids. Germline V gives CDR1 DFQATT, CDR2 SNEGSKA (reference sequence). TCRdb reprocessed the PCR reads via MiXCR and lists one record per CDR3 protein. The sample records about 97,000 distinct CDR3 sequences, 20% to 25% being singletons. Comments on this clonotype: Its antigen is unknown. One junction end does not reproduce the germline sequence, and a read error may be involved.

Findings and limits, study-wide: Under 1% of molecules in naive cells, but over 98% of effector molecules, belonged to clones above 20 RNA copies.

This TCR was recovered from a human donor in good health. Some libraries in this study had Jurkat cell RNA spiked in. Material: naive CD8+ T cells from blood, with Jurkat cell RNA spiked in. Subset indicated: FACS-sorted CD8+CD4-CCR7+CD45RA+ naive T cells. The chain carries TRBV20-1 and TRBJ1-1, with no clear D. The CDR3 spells CSARDLGLNTETFF. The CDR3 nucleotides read TGCAGTGCTAGAGACCTCGGACTGAACACTGAAACTTTCTTT.